Shown below are 14 T cell receptor beta chains from a single sample sequenced in a study of blood T cell repertoires in COVID-19. Profiled with immunoSEQ multiplex PCR; TCRdb holds only in-frame clones, not every one. The sample holds approximately 300,000 clones, 88% seen once. Sequences were obtained from peripheral blood. The receptors stem from a woman aged 25 to 39 with COVID-19, enrolled during active disease.

The chain joins TRBV4-3 to TRBJ2-3; weak D call: TRBD2 (7 bases). The germline V gene has CDR1 LGHNA and CDR2 YSLEER. V lost 1 base and J 6 bases, leaving 14 bases between the germline ends. The CDR3 consists of 15 residues. In DNA, the CDR3 is TGCGCCAGCAGCCAAGTAGGGGGGGGAGGGGATACGCAGTATTTT. This codes for CASSQVGGGGDTQYF.

The chain links TRBV9 to TRBJ2-4, with 10 bases aligning to TRBD2. The V segment lost 0 bases and the J segment 9 bases; nucleotides outside the gene matches: 9. Germline V gene sequence: CDR1 SGDLS, CDR2 YYNGEE. The CDR3 loop spans 16 amino acids. The CDR3 region is CASSVAASGSESIQYF. The CDR3 DNA sequence: TGTGCCAGCAGCGTAGCGGCTAGCGGGAGTGAGAGCATTCAGTACTTC.

V usage is TRBV24-1 and J usage is TRBJ1-5, with 8 bases that match TRBD1. V lost 4 bases, J lost 1 base, and 2 bases stayed unmatched. Germline assignment: CDR1 KGHDR and CDR2 SFDVKD. This CDR3 has 15 residues. Here the CDR3 reads CATSETGGSNQPQHF. The CDR3, as DNA: TGTGCCACCAGTGAAACAGGGGGAAGCAATCAGCCCCAGCATTTT.

The chain recombines TRBV2 with TRBJ1-4; 9 bases align to TRBD1. Germline V gene lookup returns CDR1 SNHLY and CDR2 FYNNEI. CDR3 size: 17 residues. V was pared by 6 bases and J by 5 bases, with 13 bases of the junction left unmatched. CDR3 loop: CASSFRDRAPENEKLFF. The DNA for the CDR3 is TGTGCCAGCAGCTTCCGGGACAGGGCCCCCGAAAATGAAAAACTGTTTTTT.

The rearrangement uses TRBV24-1 and TRBJ1-1; D is ambiguous. Deletions cut 7 bases from V and 0 bases from J, with 11 bases between. CDR3 length: 14 residues. The germline CDR1 and CDR2 sequences are KGHDR and SFDVKD. The CDR3 reads CATRAGPMNTEAFF. CDR3 DNA: TGTGCCACCAGGGCTGGGCCCATGAACACTGAAGCTTTCTTT.

The chain combines TRBV19 with TRBJ2-5, with D maybe TRBD2 (6 bases). This CDR3 has 13 amino acids. CDR1 is LNHDA and CDR2 is SQIVND in the germline V gene (reference sequence). Trimming took 4 bases from V and 5 from J, leaving 11 bases between them. The CDR3 spells CASSTGVAETQYF. The DNA of the CDR3 is TGTGCCAGTAGTACGGGAGTCGCTGAGACCCAGTACTTC.

The chain joins TRBV19 to TRBJ2-7; TRBD2 is a possible D gene (6 bases). Germline-derived CDR1 and CDR2 are LNHDA and SQIVND (reference sequence). The CDR3 is 14 amino acids. The ends were cut back, 10 bases at V and 7 bases at J, with 23 bases in the middle. The CDR3 sequence: CATYDTGESREQYF. Written as DNA, the CDR3 is TGTGCCACCTACGACACGGGGGAATCCAGAGAGCAGTACTTC.

The chain joins TRBV15 to TRBJ1-5; D gene ambiguous. Trimming shortened V by 0 bases and J by 0 bases, and 27 bases separated the two germline ends. Germline V lookup: CDR1 LNHNV, CDR2 YYDKDF (reference sequence). The CDR3 consists of 22 residues. For the CDR3, the DNA is TGTGCCACCAGCAGAGACCTTCCTTTAGCTCGAGCAACAAGTAATAGCAATCAGCCCCAGCATTTT. It codes for CATSRDLPLARATSNSNQPQHF.

This clone was found once. The chain carries TRBV19 and TRBJ2-3, with 10 bases matching TRBD2. This CDR3 is built from 14 residues. The ends lost 2 bases at V and 7 bases at J; junction bases unmatched: 3. Germline V lookup: CDR1 LNHDA, CDR2 SQIVND (reference sequence). CDR3 bases: TGTGCCAGTAGTATACTAGCGGGAGAGTATACGCAGTATTTT. Translated: CASSILAGEYTQYF.

The chain uses TRBV5-1 and TRBJ2-1; tentative D call: TRBD1 (6 bases). Looked up from germline, CDR1 is SGHRS and CDR2 is YFSETQ. CDR3 length: 14 amino acids. Trimming took off 3 bases at V and 5 bases at J, with 12 bases between the two ends. The CDR3 DNA follows: TGCGCCAGCAGCTCGCTCCCAGGGGACAATGAGCAGTTCTTC. The encoded protein is CASSSLPGDNEQFF. Drawing the rest from reference TRBV5-1 and TRBJ2-1, the complete variable domain is KAGVTQTPRYLIKTRGQQVTLSCSPISGHRSVSWYQQTPGQGLQFLFEYFSETQRNKGNFPGRFSGRQFSNSRSEMNVSTLELGDSALYLCASSSLPGDNEQFFGPGTRLTVL.

The rearrangement links TRBV19 to TRBJ1-5, with D maybe TRBD1 (6 bases). Trimming left V 6 bases short and J 9 bases short, with 15 bases between. The germline V gene encodes CDR1 LNHDA and CDR2 SQIVND (reference sequence). The CDR3 has 13 residues. The CDR3 coding sequence is TGTGCCAGTAGAGAGGGGAGGGGGGTGCCCCAGCATTTT. It is translated as CASREGRGVPQHF.

This clone was counted a single time. J is TRBJ1-3 and V is TRBV28; D call uncertain. The germline V and J ends were trimmed by 4 bases and 0 bases, with 10 bases remaining between them. CDR1 is MDHEN and CDR2 is SYDVKM in the germline V gene. The length of the CDR3 is 15 residues. The CDR3 DNA is TGTGCCAGCAGTTCCCATGGTAGCTCTGGAAACACCATATATTTT. Translated, it gives CASSSHGSSGNTIYF.

The chain carries TRBV28 and TRBJ2-1, with 8 nucleotides matching TRBD1. Germline-derived CDR1 and CDR2 are MDHEN and SYDVKM. CDR3 length equals 14 residues. V trimming: 2 bases; J trimming: 7 bases; junction bases outside the gene matches: 4. The CDR3 DNA reads TGTGCCAGCAGTTTACCGGACAGGGAGAATGAGCAGTTCTTC. Translated: CASSLPDRENEQFF.

This clone appeared a single time. The rearrangement joins TRBV5-5 to TRBJ2-5, with D tentatively TRBD2 (6 bases). Germline assignment: CDR1 SGHKS and CDR2 YYEKEE (reference sequence). This CDR3 has 14 amino acids. V dropped 4 bases and J dropped 5 bases, with 15 bases sitting between them. The CDR3 DNA reads TGTGCCAGCAGCGCCCGGGGGAGTTTGGAGACCCAGTACTTC. Amino acid sequence: CASSARGSLETQYF.